Each of the 15 T cell receptor beta chains below was sequenced from the same sample in a study of T cells in Graves' hyperthyroidism and ophthalmopathy. Using RNA transcripts as the source, TCR beta CDR3 regions were amplified. The primer set for the first-round RT-PCR of the TCR CDR3 was HTBI. TCRdb redid the calling of the multiplex PCR reads with MiXCR, one entry per CDR3 protein. The sample has approximately 500,000 distinct CDR3 sequences; about 45% are singletons. Sample: peripheral blood or thyroid tissue (not recorded which). The receptors originated from a woman between 18 and 29 years old with Graves' hyperthyroidism.

This clonotype came up many times. V gene TRBV7-9 combines with J gene TRBJ2-7; D may correspond to TRBD1 or TRBD2 (5 bases each). Germline CDR1 and CDR2: SEHNR and FQNEAQ (reference sequence). Trimming removed 3 bases at V and 6 bases at J, with 9 bases between. The CDR3 has 12 residues. CDR3 bases: TGTGCCAGCAGCTTGGGGGAAGGCGAGCAGTACTTC. Encoded protein: CASSLGEGEQYF.

This clonotype was seen once. The rearrangement uses TRBV20-1 and TRBJ1-1; D perhaps matches TRBD1 (6 bases). The V end lost 3 bases, the J end lost 0 bases, and 11 bases lay between the germline ends. There are 14 residues in the CDR3. CDR1 and CDR2 from the germline V gene are DFQATT and SNEGSKA (reference sequence). The CDR3 here is CSARGRGMNTEAFF. The CDR3 nucleotides read TGCAGTGCTAGGGGCAGGGGTATGAACACTGAAGCTTTCTTT.

The chain carries TRBV7-9 and TRBJ1-4, with D possibly TRBD1 on 5 matching bases. Germline V gene data show CDR1 as SEHNR and CDR2 as FQNEAQ (reference sequence). This CDR3 has 17 residues. Trimming removed 5 bases at V and 3 bases at J, with 19 bases between. This CDR3 reads CASSQDYGAGPNEKLFF. In DNA form, the CDR3 reads TGTGCCAGCAGCCAAGATTATGGGGCAGGTCCTAATGAAAAACTGTTTTTT.

This chain connects TRBV29-1 to TRBJ1-5; the D gene is possibly TRBD1 (6 bases). CDR3 length: 14 residues. V was trimmed by 3 bases and J by 4 bases, leaving 13 bases between them. Germline CDR1 and CDR2: SQVTM and ANQGSEA. The CDR3 here is CSVDEGGQNQPQHF. The CDR3 coding sequence is TGCAGCGTTGATGAAGGGGGACAAAATCAGCCCCAGCATTTT.

This clonotype was counted at least ten times. The J gene is TRBJ2-1, the V gene TRBV19; 8 bases line up with TRBD2. Looked up from germline, CDR1 is LNHDA and CDR2 is SQIVND (reference sequence). The length of the CDR3 is 15 residues. V dropped 5 bases and J dropped 1; count of bases not matched to a gene: 4. DNA for the CDR3: TGTGCCAGTAGTGGCTCTAGCGGGTCCTACAATGAGCAGTTCTTC. Translated, it gives CASSGSSGSYNEQFF.

The V and J genes are TRBV7-9 and TRBJ2-7; D gene unclear. This CDR3 is 15 amino acids long. Between the trimmed V and J ends, which lost 1 base and 3 bases, there was a span of 13 bases. In germline, CDR1 is SEHNR, CDR2 FQNEAQ (reference sequence). DNA of the CDR3: TGTGCCAGCAGCTTAGGCGCAGGTGTATTCTACGAGCAGTACTTC. Translating gives CASSLGAGVFYEQYF.

This clonotype was seen many times. The chain has TRBV6-5 and TRBJ2-7; D not certain. Deletions cut 5 bases from V and 0 bases from J, with 11 bases between. This CDR3 has 14 residues. Per germline, CDR1 MNHEY and CDR2 SVGAGI. The CDR3 protein is CASSISRPSYEQYF. In nucleotides, the CDR3 is TGTGCCAGCAGTATCTCAAGGCCCTCCTACGAGCAGTACTTC.

V and J are TRBV29-1 and TRBJ2-5, with 13 bases matching TRBD2. After removal of 8 bases from V and 5 bases from J, the junction contained 11 bases not matched to a gene. CDR3 length: 15 amino acids. Looked up from germline, CDR1 is SQVTM and CDR2 is ANQGSEA. CDR3 region: CSSRTSGSFWETQYF. The DNA for the CDR3 is TGCAGCTCAAGGACTAGCGGGAGCTTCTGGGAGACCCAGTACTTC.

Comment on this clonotype: It is likely a read error, because the conserved phenylalanine at the end of the CDR3 is missing. V is TRBV2 and J is TRBJ2-7; TRBD1 aligns across 7 bases. CDR1 SNHLY and CDR2 FYNNEI come from the germline V gene. V shed 8 bases and J 7 bases; nucleotides not matched to a gene: 8. CDR3 length: 12 residues. DNA of the CDR3: TGTGCCAGCGGACAGGATTGGTCAGAGCAGTACATC. Translation gives CASGQDWSEQYI.

This clonotype was recorded a few times. This rearrangement joins TRBV20-1 to TRBJ2-3; TRBD2 matches 8 bases. The CDR3 extends over 16 amino acids. Losses at the gene ends were 0 bases for V and 3 bases for J; bases not matched to a gene: 8. The V gene's germline CDR1 is DFQATT and CDR2 SNEGSKA (reference sequence). The CDR3, as DNA: TGCAGTGCTAGAGAAGCAATAGCGGGGAGGACAGATACGCAGTATTTT. The encoded protein is CSAREAIAGRTDTQYF.

The gene calls are TRBV7-2 and TRBJ2-5, with 7 bases aligning to TRBD1. This CDR3 spans 17 amino acids. Germline V gene sequence: CDR1 SGHTA, CDR2 FQGNSA. With 1 base clipped from V and 5 bases from J, the junction kept 13 bases outside the gene matches. The CDR3 spells CASSLGGGGRRLETQYF. CDR3 DNA: TGTGCCAGCAGCTTAGGAGGGGGCGGCCGCCGGCTTGAGACCCAGTACTTC.

This clonotype was picked up many times. The V gene is TRBV24-1, the J gene TRBJ1-2; 7 nucleotides align to TRBD1. This CDR3 spans 18 amino acids. Per the germline V gene, CDR1 is KGHDR and CDR2 is SFDVKD. The ends lost 3 bases at V and 7 bases at J; junction bases unmatched: 19. CDR3 coding DNA: TGTGCCACCAGTGATACCCGACAGGGTCACCCTACGTGGGGTGGCTACACCTTC. This codes for CATSDTRQGHPTWGGYTF.

The chain combines TRBV5-1 with TRBJ1-4; D ambiguous. The CDR3 is 15 residues long. The V end lost 3 bases, the J end lost 0 bases, and 9 bases lay between the germline ends. Germline V gives CDR1 SGHRS, CDR2 YFSETQ. CDR3 sequence reads: CASSSPGATNEKLFF. DNA for the CDR3: TGCGCCAGCAGCTCGCCGGGAGCAACTAATGAAAAACTGTTTTTT.

This clonotype was recorded many times. The gene calls are TRBV4-3 and TRBJ1-6; D perhaps matches TRBD1 (5 bases). This CDR3 contains 12 residues. Germline V lookup: CDR1 LGHNA, CDR2 YSLEER. V gave up 1 base and J gave up 13 bases, with 8 bases separating them. The CDR3 DNA is TGCGCCAGCAGCCAAGGCCGGGACCCCCTCCACTTT. This codes for CASSQGRDPLHF.

The chain joins TRBV20-1 to TRBJ1-5; no clear D. The ends were cut back, 3 bases at V and 6 bases at J, with 12 bases in the middle. This CDR3 is built from 13 residues. Germline CDR1 and CDR2: DFQATT and SNEGSKA (reference sequence). Here the CDR3 reads CSASRGIGQPQHF. In DNA, the CDR3 is TGCAGTGCTAGTCGGGGAATAGGTCAGCCCCAGCATTTT.